The 21 T cell receptor beta chains below all came from one sample that was sequenced in a study of blood T cell repertoires in COVID-19 (dated by TCRdb to 2019 to 2021). Libraries were built with the immunoSEQ multiplex PCR assay. TCRdb stores this immuneACCESS table with in-frame sequences only. Part of the clones is absent; in the studies checked, under half of the shortfall reflects unresolved V genes, and no reason is known for the rest. Here the sample has about 180,000 clones; approximately 85% occur a single time. Around 7% of the sample rests with the top ten. Material for sequencing was peripheral blood. These receptors came from a man older than 75 with COVID-19, enrolled during active disease.

This chain joins TRBV5-1 and TRBJ1-6, with D possibly being TRBD1 (5 bases). Germline-derived CDR1 and CDR2 are SGHRS and YFSETQ. The CDR3 is 14 residues long. V shed 2 bases and J shed 7 bases, with 10 bases lying between them. The CDR3 loop is CASSLDGGNSPLHF. Written as DNA, the CDR3 is TGCGCCAGCAGCTTAGACGGGGGGAATTCACCCCTCCACTTT.

The rearrangement uses TRBV6-1 and TRBJ2-3, with TRBD1 as a possible D gene (5 bases). Per germline, CDR1 MNHNS and CDR2 SASEGT. Trimming removed 2 bases at V and 6 bases at J, with 9 bases between. The CDR3 length is 13 residues. CDR3 region: CASSESRADTQYF. CDR3 sequence (DNA): TGTGCCAGCAGTGAAAGCAGGGCCGATACGCAGTATTTT.

Note on this clone: Other DNA sequences in the sample encode the same CDR3. V gene TRBV7-9 combines with J gene TRBJ2-5, with 8 bases fitting TRBD1. This CDR3 comprises 14 residues. The junction had 5 bases not matched to a gene; V was cut back by 6 bases and J by 2 bases. Germline assignment: CDR1 SEHNR and CDR2 FQNEAQ (reference sequence). CDR3 protein: CASSFGQGQETQYF. CDR3 DNA: TGTGCCAGCAGTTTTGGACAGGGACAAGAGACCCAGTACTTC.

V gene TRBV7-9 combines with J gene TRBJ1-1; D is possibly TRBD1 (6 bases). Germline CDR1 reads SEHNR; CDR2 reads FQNEAQ (reference sequence). This CDR3 has 12 residues. The ends were cut back, 5 bases at V and 10 bases at J, with 14 bases in the middle. The CDR3 is CASSHRVTRAFF. CDR3 DNA: TGTGCCAGCAGCCACAGGGTGACAAGAGCTTTCTTT. Full variable domain (rest looked up from reference TRBV7-9 and TRBJ1-1): DTGVSQNPRHKITKRGQNVTFRCDPISEHNRLYWYRQTLGQGPEFLTYFQNEAQLEKSRLLSDRFSAERPKGSFSTLEIQRTEQGDSAMYLCASSHRVTRAFFGQGTRLTVV.

The rearrangement joins TRBV5-1 to TRBJ2-7, with D tentatively TRBD2 (6 bases). Germline CDR1 and CDR2: SGHRS and YFSETQ. The CDR3 spans 15 residues. The V and J ends lost 0 bases and 0 bases respectively, with 10 bases between them. CDR3 sequence reads: CASSLDAGISYEQYF. DNA of the CDR3: TGCGCCAGCAGCTTGGATGCGGGGATCTCCTACGAGCAGTACTTC.

J is TRBJ1-1 and V is TRBV11-2; a possible D gene is TRBD1 (5 bases). The CDR3 runs 16 residues. The germline V and J ends were trimmed by 0 bases and 1 base, with 12 bases remaining between them. In germline, CDR1 is SGHAT, CDR2 FQNNGV. As DNA, the CDR3 is TGTGCCAGCAGCTTAGATCTATACAGGACGAACACTGAAGCTTTCTTT. Translation gives CASSLDLYRTNTEAFF.

The gene calls are TRBV10-3 and TRBJ2-5; perhaps TRBD1 as D (6 bases). CDR3 length: 15 residues. Germline CDR1 reads ENHRY; CDR2 reads SYGVKD. Trimming left V 3 bases short and J 2 bases short, with 13 bases between. The CDR3 DNA reads TGTGCCATCAGTGACGGACAGAGTTTTCAAGAGACCCAGTACTTC. Its protein product is CAISDGQSFQETQYF.

V is TRBV28 and J is TRBJ1-3; 8 bases match TRBD1. The CDR3 runs to 15 residues. Trimming removed 7 bases from V and 0 bases from J; junction bases left unmatched: 5. From germline, CDR1 is MDHEN and CDR2 SYDVKM. The CDR3 is CASMGQVSSGNTIYF. The CDR3 DNA reads as TGTGCCAGCATGGGACAGGTCAGCTCTGGAAACACCATATATTTT.

There are a few counts of this clone. The chain links TRBV12-5 to TRBJ2-5; 12 bases agree with TRBD2. The CDR3 runs to 14 residues. Losses at the gene ends were 6 bases for V and 5 bases for J; bases not matched to a gene: 4. Germline CDR1 is LGHNT and CDR2 is FRNRAP. CDR3 sequence: CASGPSGGVETQYF. As DNA, the CDR3 is TGTGCTAGTGGCCCTAGCGGGGGGGTCGAGACCCAGTACTTC.

V gene TRBV7-3 combines with J gene TRBJ2-1; D might be TRBD2 (6 bases). The CDR3 contains 15 residues. Germline V gene data show CDR1 as SGHTA and CDR2 as FQGTGA. V dropped 0 bases and J dropped 9 bases, with 15 bases sitting between them. Here the CDR3 reads CASSLTPGGGGEQFF. The CDR3, as DNA: TGTGCCAGCAGCTTAACGCCCGGGGGAGGTGGTGAGCAGTTCTTC.

Regarding this clone: One end of the junction is discordant with germline, which a read error may explain. The gene calls are TRBV19 and TRBJ1-2; TRBD1 matches at 10 bases. Germline values: CDR1 LNHDA, CDR2 SQIVND (reference sequence). The CDR3 runs to 12 residues. The chain's CDR3 is CASSSTGGEIHF. CDR3 in DNA: TGTGCCAGTAGTTCGACAGGGGGCGAAATTCACTTC.

The chain recombines TRBV5-6 with TRBJ1-6; TRBD1 matches at 7 bases. The junction had 8 bases not matched to a gene; V was cut back by 2 bases and J by 9 bases. Germline-derived CDR1 and CDR2 are SGHDT and YYEEEE. CDR3 length equals 15 residues. CDR3 DNA sequence: TGTGCCAGCAGCTTAGGGGGCCAGAGGGGTTCACCCCTCCACTTT. Amino acids: CASSLGGQRGSPLHF.

The chain recombines TRBV14 with TRBJ1-2, with D unclear. The length of the CDR3 is 13 residues. The germline gives CDR1 SGHDN, CDR2 FVKESK. Trimming removed 4 bases at V and 4 bases at J, with 10 bases between. The CDR3, as DNA: TGTGCCAGCAGCCCAGGACGGGGCTATGGCTACACCTTC. Translation: CASSPGRGYGYTF.

The chain employs TRBV4-1 and TRBJ2-3; perhaps TRBD1 as D (6 bases). The CDR3 is 17 residues long. Germline V gene lookup returns CDR1 MGHRA and CDR2 YSYEKL. Between the trimmed V and J ends, which lost 1 base and 6 bases, there was a span of 20 bases. CDR3: CASSQGAAGTSTDTQYF. For the CDR3, the DNA is TGCGCCAGCAGCCAAGGCGCGGCCGGGACATCAACGGATACGCAGTATTTT.

The chain combines TRBV11-3 with TRBJ2-7, with 15 bases that match TRBD2. The CDR3 sequence is 16 residues long. J lost 3 bases, V lost 5 bases, and 5 bases had no gene match. Germline V gene sequence: CDR1 SGHNT, CDR2 YENEEA. The CDR3 is CASSEGGLAGGYEQYF. The CDR3 DNA follows: TGTGCCAGCAGCGAAGGGGGACTAGCGGGGGGCTACGAGCAGTACTTC.

This chain connects TRBV3-1 (or the pseudogene TRBV3-2) to TRBJ1-1, with 7 bases lining up with TRBD1. The CDR3 length is 12 residues. The trim removed 1 base at V and 11 bases at J, leaving 4 bases unmatched. The germline V gene has CDR1 LGHDT and CDR2 YNNKEL (reference sequence). This CDR3 is CASSQGQGLAFF. The DNA for the CDR3 is TGTGCCAGCAGCCAAGGACAGGGCTTGGCTTTCTTT.

The chain uses TRBV9 and TRBJ2-2, with D possibly matching TRBD2 (6 bases). Germline values: CDR1 SGDLS, CDR2 YYNGEE. CDR3 length: 13 residues. The V gene lost 0 bases and the J gene lost 7 bases, with 7 bases spanning the gap. The CDR3 loop reads CASSVGRGGELFF. Written as DNA, the CDR3 is TGTGCCAGCAGCGTAGGGAGGGGCGGGGAGCTGTTTTTT.

This chain links TRBV7-9 with TRBJ1-3, with TRBD1 matching over 7 bases. CDR3 length: 15 amino acids. Germline V gives CDR1 SEHNR, CDR2 FQNEAQ (reference sequence). Trimming at V came to 2 bases and at J to 4 bases, leaving 5 bases not matched to a gene. CDR3 sequence: CASSLTGASGNTIYF. The CDR3 coding sequence is TGTGCCAGCAGCTTAACAGGGGCGTCCGGAAACACCATATATTTT.

CDR3 nucleotides: TGTGCCAGCAGGGGGACTAGCGGGGGTGATGAGCAGTTCTTC. Translated: CASRGTSGGDEQFF. The genes are TRBV6-6 and TRBJ2-1, with 14 bases lining up with TRBD2. This CDR3 is built from 14 residues. V dropped 6 bases and J dropped 8; count of bases not matched to a gene: 3. Per germline, CDR1 MNHNY and CDR2 SVGAGI (reference sequence).

The chain employs TRBV18 and TRBJ2-5; D remains ambiguous. Trimming stripped 5 bases from V and 4 bases from J, with 8 bases between. The CDR3 length is 12 residues. Germline values: CDR1 KGHSH, CDR2 LQKENI. The CDR3 sequence is CASSGLVETQYF. CDR3 in DNA: TGTGCCAGCTCAGGCCTCGTAGAGACCCAGTACTTC.

The V and J genes are TRBV7-8 and TRBJ1-1; perhaps TRBD1 as D (5 bases). V lost 2 bases and J 4 bases, leaving 11 bases between the germline ends. Germline-derived CDR1 and CDR2 are SGHVS and FQNEAQ. This CDR3 region has 14 residues. The CDR3 DNA is TGTGCCAGCAGCTTATCGGGGGGATTCACTGAAGCTTTCTTT. It is translated as CASSLSGGFTEAFF.